The 7 T cell receptor beta chains below come from one sample, sequenced in a study of graft-versus-host responses after intestinal transplantation. Produced via immunoSEQ multiplex PCR; TCRdb's table is partial and in-frame only. The table records 80,000 to 100,000 clones, around 90% of them present only once. No cognate antigen is known for these TCRs. This specimen was unstimulated CD4+ T cells sorted from spleen or lymph node cells, taken before intestinal transplant. The receptors shown here come from a human donor who received an intestinal transplant.

This clone has more than one count but fewer than ten. The chain's CDR3 is CASRPDSYSGNTIYF. CDR3 bases: TGTGCCAGCAGGCCGGACAGTTACTCTGGAAACACCATATATTTT. The chain employs TRBV6-5 and TRBJ1-3; D possibly corresponds to TRBD1 (6 bases). With 6 bases removed from V and 0 bases from J, the gap between germline ends came to 12 bases. The CDR3 is made up of 15 amino acids. CDR1 MNHEY and CDR2 SVGAGI come from the germline V gene.

This chain connects TRBV6-6 to TRBJ2-7, with TRBD1 identical over 9 bases. The germline V gene has CDR1 MNHNY and CDR2 SVGAGI (reference sequence). This CDR3 is built from 16 residues. J was trimmed by 0 bases and V by 7 bases; bases with no gene match: 10. CDR3 sequence: CASMGGPGQGSYEQYF. DNA for the CDR3: TGTGCCAGCATGGGGGGGCCGGGACAGGGCTCCTACGAGCAGTACTTC.

The CDR3 loop is CASRLAGLAGTDTQYF. DNA of the CDR3: TGTGCCAGCCGATTGGCGGGACTAGCGGGGACAGATACGCAGTATTTT. The rearrangement links TRBV2 to TRBJ2-3; 13 bases align to TRBD2. The CDR3 is 16 residues long. Germline values: CDR1 SNHLY, CDR2 FYNNEI. V gave up 8 bases and J gave up 3 bases; unmatched junction bases: 8.

The gene calls are TRBV10-3 and TRBJ1-2, with TRBD1 matching 11 bases. The CDR3 extends over 16 amino acids. V lost 4 bases to trimming and J lost 1 base; unmatched junction nucleotides: 5. The V gene's germline CDR1 is ENHRY and CDR2 SYGVKD. The CDR3 sequence: CAISAMGQGDNYGYTF. The DNA of the CDR3 is TGTGCCATCAGTGCAATGGGACAGGGGGATAACTATGGCTACACCTTC.

The chain carries TRBV10-3 and TRBJ2-2; no firm D call. This CDR3 has 15 residues. Germline V gene sequence: CDR1 ENHRY, CDR2 SYGVKD. Trimming removed 0 bases from V and 4 bases from J, with 9 bases in between. CDR3 sequence reads: CAISESLGGTGELFF. The CDR3 DNA sequence: TGTGCCATCAGTGAGTCGCTCGGTGGCACCGGGGAGCTGTTTTTT.

In regard to this clone: The sample contains more than one DNA sequence encoding this CDR3. The chain links TRBV28 to TRBJ2-7; D possibly corresponds to TRBD1 (6 bases). Germline V CDR1 and CDR2: MDHEN, SYDVKM. V was clipped by 6 bases and J by 2 bases, with 14 bases between them. CDR3 length: 14 amino acids. The CDR3 loop is CASSLGQPPYEQYF. The CDR3 nucleotides are TGTGCCAGCAGCTTAGGACAGCCCCCCTACGAGCAGTACTTC.

The rearrangement uses TRBV4-1 and TRBJ1-1; D not certain. Germline V CDR1 and CDR2: MGHRA, YSYEKL. V was clipped by 0 bases and J by 4 bases, with 12 bases between them. The CDR3 is made up of 15 amino acids. The CDR3 here is CASSQDPTRTTEAFF. CDR3 bases: TGCGCCAGCAGCCAAGACCCGACAAGAACCACTGAAGCTTTCTTT.